This T cell receptor beta chain was identified during a study of T cell responses to AZD1222 COVID-19 vaccine. Study at large: Second-dose intervals near 4 or 12 weeks were combined. Whole-study findings and limits: The donors showed a predominance of white British ancestry and of females, with possible underestimation of clonal diversity. Samples come after the peak T cell response, not at day 14. Seropositive at baseline were only a handful of AZD1222 recipients.

With respect to this clone: What it binds is not known.

Measured with immunoSEQ multiplex PCR; TCRdb has only the in-frame clones, and not every one. The sample has some 130,000 clones; more than 75% are singletons. Trimming at V came to 4 bases and at J to 8 bases, leaving 5 bases not matched to a gene. The CDR3 is made up of 13 amino acids. Per germline, CDR1 SQVTM and CDR2 ANQGSEA. The sequenced sample was peripheral blood, obtained on day 0 of AZD1222 vaccination. This clonotype originated in an adult in good health. This chain links TRBV29-1 with TRBJ1-2, with TRBD1 matching 12 bases. The CDR3 DNA follows: TGCAGCGTTGGGGGGACAGGGGGCTCCGGCTACACCTTC. It is translated as CSVGGTGGSGYTF.